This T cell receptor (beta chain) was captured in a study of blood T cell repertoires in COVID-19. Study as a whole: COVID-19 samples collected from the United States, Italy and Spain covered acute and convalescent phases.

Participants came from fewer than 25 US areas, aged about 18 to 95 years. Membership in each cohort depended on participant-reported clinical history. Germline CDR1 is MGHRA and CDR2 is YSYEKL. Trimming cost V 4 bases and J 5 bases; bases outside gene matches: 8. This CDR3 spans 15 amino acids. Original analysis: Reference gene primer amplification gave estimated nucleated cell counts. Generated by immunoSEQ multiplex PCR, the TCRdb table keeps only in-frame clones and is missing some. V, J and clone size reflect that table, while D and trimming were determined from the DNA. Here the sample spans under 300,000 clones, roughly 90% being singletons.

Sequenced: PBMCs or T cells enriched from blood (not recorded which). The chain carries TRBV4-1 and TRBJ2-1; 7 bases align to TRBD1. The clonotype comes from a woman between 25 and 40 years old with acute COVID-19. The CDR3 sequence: CASSPDRDSHNEQFF. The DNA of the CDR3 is TGCGCCAGCAGCCCAGACAGGGATTCCCACAATGAGCAGTTCTTC.